A single sample is the source of the 14 T cell receptor beta chains below, sequenced in a study of T cell responses to AZD1222 COVID-19 vaccine. Produced via immunoSEQ multiplex PCR; TCRdb's table is partial and in-frame only. The data contain around 120,000 clones, 92% of them singletons. This sample comprised peripheral blood, obtained on day 0 of AZD1222 vaccination. These receptors came from an adult in good health.

The V call is TRBV9, the J call TRBJ1-3; TRBD1 is a possible D gene (6 bases). This CDR3 is 18 amino acids long. CDR1 is SGDLS and CDR2 is YYNGEE in the germline V gene. The V end was cut by 0 bases, the J end by 2 bases, with 18 bases between. The DNA for the CDR3 is TGTGCCAGCAGCGTAGGGCAGGGGAGCCCCACAACTGGAAACACCATATATTTT. Protein sequence: CASSVGQGSPTTGNTIYF.

This clone has a single count. The chain uses TRBV5-6 and TRBJ2-3; D is undetermined. The CDR3 runs to 16 residues. Germline CDR1 is SGHDT and CDR2 is YYEEEE. V was pared by 4 bases and J by 0 bases, with 15 bases between. For the CDR3, the DNA is TGTGCCAGCAGCATGGTAATTGGAGCTAGCACAGATACGCAGTATTTT. Translated, it gives CASSMVIGASTDTQYF.

The chain links TRBV6-6 to TRBJ2-3; no clear D. Germline loops: CDR1 MNHNY, CDR2 SVGAGI (reference sequence). Between the trimmed V and J ends, which lost 6 bases and 7 bases, there was a span of 11 bases. The CDR3 sequence is 12 residues long. The CDR3 sequence: CASRIESNTQYF. The CDR3 bases are TGTGCCAGCAGGATAGAAAGCAATACGCAGTATTTT.

V is TRBV2 and J is TRBJ1-1; 7 bases fit TRBD1. The CDR3 runs 14 residues. Germline CDR1 and CDR2: SNHLY and FYNNEI. V was pared by 5 bases and J by 3 bases, with 6 bases of the junction left unmatched. The CDR3 bases are TGTGCCAGCAGTAACAGGGGTAGGGACACTGAAGCTTTCTTT. This gives the protein CASSNRGRDTEAFF.

CDR3 residues: CASTPGRGNTIYF. In DNA form, the CDR3 reads TGTGCCAGTACCCCGGGGAGAGGAAACACCATATATTTT. The chain uses TRBV19 and TRBJ1-3; D call uncertain. V lost 7 bases and J 4 bases, leaving 11 bases between the germline ends. In germline, CDR1 is LNHDA, CDR2 SQIVND (reference sequence). The CDR3 runs to 13 residues.

CDR3 in amino acids: CASSWNSDYGYTF. CDR3 sequence (DNA): TGTGCCAGCAGCTGGAACAGCGACTATGGCTACACCTTC. The chain links TRBV7-8 to TRBJ1-2; D gene ambiguous. V dropped 4 bases and J dropped 3 bases, with 9 bases sitting between them. The CDR3 length is 13 residues. Germline-derived CDR1 and CDR2 are SGHVS and FQNEAQ.

The chain joins TRBV19 to TRBJ2-2; tentatively, D is TRBD1 (5 bases). V dropped 3 bases and J dropped 0 bases, with 11 bases sitting between them. In germline, CDR1 is LNHDA, CDR2 SQIVND (reference sequence). There are 16 residues in the CDR3. The CDR3 DNA sequence: TGTGCCAGTAGTATTTATCAGGGCGCGAACACCGGGGAGCTGTTTTTT. As protein: CASSIYQGANTGELFF.

The V call is TRBV6-1, the J call TRBJ2-7; TRBD2 is a possible D gene (6 bases). The CDR3 loop spans 13 amino acids. Germline values: CDR1 MNHNS, CDR2 SASEGT. With 5 bases removed from V and 7 bases from J, the gap between germline ends came to 15 bases. The CDR3 DNA reads as TGTGCCAGCAGTCGGGACTCAAGTAGGGAGCAGTACTTC. Translated: CASSRDSSREQYF.

This sequence joins TRBV2 and TRBJ2-5, with 7 bases fitting TRBD2. The CDR3 spans 15 residues. V trimming: 2 bases; J trimming: 5 bases; junction bases outside the gene matches: 8. The germline V gene encodes CDR1 SNHLY and CDR2 FYNNEI. CDR3: CASSEIQAGVETQYF. The CDR3 coding sequence is TGTGCCAGCAGTGAAATTCAGGCGGGAGTGGAGACCCAGTACTTC.

V gene TRBV30 combines with J gene TRBJ1-6; D gene uncertain. Trimming removed 0 bases from V and 7 bases from J, with 13 bases in between. Germline V gene data show CDR1 as GTSNPN and CDR2 as SVGIG (reference sequence). The length of the CDR3 is 15 residues. The CDR3 DNA reads as TGTGCCTGGAGTGTAAACGCCAGGTCGAATTCACCCCTCCACTTT. Its protein is CAWSVNARSNSPLHF.

The genes are TRBV6-4 and TRBJ2-7, with TRBD2 matching 11 bases. The CDR3 runs to 14 residues. After removal of 7 bases from V and 4 bases from J, the junction contained 6 bases not matched to a gene. Germline assignment: CDR1 MRHNA and CDR2 SNTAGT. The CDR3 region is CASKPGLAEYEQYF. CDR3 nucleotides: TGTGCCAGCAAGCCGGGACTAGCGGAATACGAGCAGTACTTC.

This chain joins TRBV25-1 and TRBJ2-5, with D maybe TRBD2 (8 bases). This CDR3 spans 18 amino acids. Germline V gene lookup returns CDR1 MGHDK and CDR2 SYGVNS. V lost 5 bases, J lost 4 bases, and 26 bases lay in between. The CDR3, as DNA: TGTGCCAGCAGTAATCCCCTCGGGGGGGCAGGGGGTTTAGAGACCCAGTACTTC. Translation gives CASSNPLGGAGGLETQYF.

CDR3 coding DNA: TGTGCCAGCAGCGTGGGGATTTATGGCTACACCTTC. Translating it yields CASSVGIYGYTF. The chain is built from TRBV11-3 and TRBJ1-2; no definite D call. This CDR3 contains 12 residues. With 5 bases removed from V and 5 bases from J, the gap between germline ends came to 9 bases. Germline CDR1 reads SGHNT; CDR2 reads YENEEA.

The chain carries TRBV7-9 and TRBJ2-1; no firm D call. The germline V gene has CDR1 SEHNR and CDR2 FQNEAQ (reference sequence). V was shortened by 5 bases and J by 0 bases, with 2 bases between the two germline ends. The CDR3 consists of 12 residues. The CDR3 reads CASSISYNEQFF. CDR3 nucleotide sequence: TGTGCCAGCAGCATCTCCTACAATGAGCAGTTCTTC.